This TCR beta chain appears in the sequencing data of a study of blood T cells in healthy people across ages. Study-wide background: Per two T cells, about one barcoded beta molecule was captured through template switching. Study-wide results and caveats: Significant beta diversity loss was already apparent by age approximately 40, declining roughly linearly.

This CDR3 has 17 amino acids. CDR1 is DFQATT and CDR2 is SNEGSKA in the germline V gene (reference sequence). The V gene lost 0 bases and the J gene lost 0 bases, with 12 bases spanning the gap. The use of a sample-barcoded 5' primer and a J-beta primer mix characterized a second PCR of about 7 to 12 cycles. The study obtained at least 3 million CDR3-containing paired-end reads from every sample. TCRdb reprocessed the 5' RACE reads with MiXCR, giving one entry per CDR3 protein. Among around 1,100,000 distinct CDR3 sequences listed, roughly two fifths were seen once. This clonotype was counted only a few times. Antigen specificity is unknown.

This sequence originates from a man between 18 and 29 years old in good health. Material for sequencing was blood. This chain uses TRBV20-1 with TRBJ1-6; D call uncertain. This CDR3 reads CSARETKGSSYNSPLHF. For the CDR3, the DNA is TGCAGTGCTAGAGAAACCAAAGGGAGCTCCTATAATTCACCCCTCCACTTT.